These 12 T cell receptor beta chains came from one sample sequenced in a study of cytomegalovirus exposure and HLA in healthy donors. Profiled with immunoSEQ multiplex PCR; TCRdb holds only in-frame clones, not every one. The sample has about 190,000 clones, roughly 82% seen once. Sequencing was performed on PBMCs. The origin of the receptors is a woman in her late teens or twenties in good health and CMV-seronegative.

The rearrangement joins TRBV29-1 to TRBJ1-2; 9 bases align to TRBD1. There are 15 residues in the CDR3. J gave up 4 bases and V 2 bases, and 8 bases lay outside the gene matches. Germline V CDR1 and CDR2: SQVTM, ANQGSEA. The CDR3 spells CSVEISAGQGYGYTF. The CDR3 DNA reads TGCAGCGTTGAAATTTCGGCGGGACAGGGCTATGGCTACACCTTC.

The rearrangement links TRBV5-6 to TRBJ1-6; D perhaps matches TRBD1 (5 bases). Germline loops: CDR1 SGHDT, CDR2 YYEEEE. The germline V and J ends were trimmed by 2 bases and 5 bases, with 11 bases remaining between them. The CDR3 length is 15 residues. The CDR3 here is CASSFLDRDNSPLHF. CDR3 nucleotides: TGTGCCAGCAGCTTCTTAGACAGAGATAATTCACCCCTCCACTTT.

The J gene is TRBJ1-1, the V gene TRBV19; 10 positions agree with TRBD1. The CDR3 is made up of 16 amino acids. Unmatched junction bases numbered 7, after V lost 5 bases and J lost 1 base. CDR1 and CDR2 (germline): LNHDA, SQIVND (reference sequence). DNA for the CDR3: TGTGCCAGTAGTTTAAGACAGGGGGCGGCGAACACTGAAGCTTTCTTT. It codes for CASSLRQGAANTEAFF.

This chain links TRBV29-1 with TRBJ2-3, with D unresolved. V was pared by 7 bases and J by 2 bases, with 13 bases between. The germline V gene encodes CDR1 SQVTM and CDR2 ANQGSEA. The CDR3 totals 13 residues. The chain's CDR3 is CSAGFGYTDTQYF. In nucleotides, the CDR3 is TGCAGCGCCGGGTTCGGCTACACAGATACGCAGTATTTT.

This clone showed up just once. CDR3 in amino acids: CASNWREIHEQYF. The CDR3 bases are TGCGCCAGCAACTGGCGGGAGATACACGAGCAGTACTTC. The rearrangement uses TRBV5-1 and TRBJ2-7; 7 bases line up with TRBD2. V shed 6 bases, J shed 5 bases, and the junction held 8 bases outside the gene matches. The CDR3 contains 13 residues. Germline assignment: CDR1 SGHRS and CDR2 YFSETQ.

The rearrangement links TRBV9 to TRBJ1-4; a weak D match, TRBD1 (6 bases). CDR3 length: 15 residues. The germline CDR1 and CDR2 sequences are SGDLS and YYNGEE. V lost 0 bases to trimming and J lost 4 bases, with 10 bases between them. The CDR3 spells CASSVGTAINEKLFF. The CDR3 nucleotides are TGTGCCAGCAGCGTAGGGACAGCGATTAATGAAAAACTGTTTTTT.

This chain uses TRBV2 with TRBJ1-1; weak D call: TRBD1 (5 bases). The CDR3 length is 14 residues. Germline V gene data show CDR1 as SNHLY and CDR2 as FYNNEI. Trimming took 8 bases from V and 0 from J, leaving 13 bases between them. The DNA of the CDR3 is TGTGCCAGCTTACCTCAGGGCATGAACACTGAAGCTTTCTTT. As protein: CASLPQGMNTEAFF.

The rearrangement links TRBV7-7 to TRBJ2-7, with TRBD1 matching 11 bases. The germline CDR1 and CDR2 sequences are SSHAT and FNYEAQ (reference sequence). The CDR3 has 13 amino acids. V was clipped by 5 bases and J by 6 bases; unmatched bases: 3. The CDR3 sequence: CASSQGQGAEQYF. The CDR3 DNA follows: TGTGCCAGCAGCCAAGGACAGGGGGCCGAGCAGTACTTC. Drawing the rest from reference TRBV7-7 and TRBJ2-7, the complete variable domain is GAGVSQSPRYKVTKRGQDVTLRCDPISSHATLYWYQQALGQGPEFLTYFNYEAQPDKSGLPSDRFSAERPEGSISTLTIQRTEQRDSAMYRCASSQGQGAEQYFGPGTRLTVT.

This clone came up a few times. This chain connects TRBV5-1 to TRBJ1-6; 7 bases align to TRBD1. The CDR3 length is 13 residues. Trimming removed 4 bases from V and 9 bases from J; junction bases left unmatched: 4. Per the germline V gene, CDR1 is SGHRS and CDR2 is YFSETQ. CDR3 nucleotide sequence: TGCGCCAGCAGCCAACGGGACAGTTCACCCCTCCACTTT. It is translated as CASSQRDSSPLHF.

The genes are TRBV5-6 and TRBJ1-1, with 10 bases identical to TRBD1. V lost 4 bases and J lost 1; bases outside the gene matches: 7. Germline values: CDR1 SGHDT, CDR2 YYEEEE. The CDR3 covers 16 residues. CDR3 sequence reads: CASSPGTGETNTEAFF. The DNA of the CDR3 is TGTGCCAGCAGCCCGGGGACAGGGGAGACGAACACTGAAGCTTTCTTT.

J is TRBJ2-1 and V is TRBV2; TRBD2 might be the D (5 bases). Trimming cost V 6 bases and J 4 bases, with 7 bases left between them. The CDR3 runs to 12 residues. The germline gives CDR1 SNHLY, CDR2 FYNNEI. For the CDR3, the DNA is TGTGCCAGCAGCCGGGAATACAATGAGCAGTTCTTC. Translating it yields CASSREYNEQFF.

J is TRBJ1-4 and V is TRBV10-3; D possibly corresponds to TRBD1 (5 bases). The germline V gene encodes CDR1 ENHRY and CDR2 SYGVKD. This CDR3 has 13 residues. V was cut by 4 bases and J by 5 bases, with 8 bases left in between. This CDR3 reads CAISAGLNEKLFF. The CDR3 DNA reads TGTGCCATCAGTGCAGGGCTCAATGAAAAACTGTTTTTT.